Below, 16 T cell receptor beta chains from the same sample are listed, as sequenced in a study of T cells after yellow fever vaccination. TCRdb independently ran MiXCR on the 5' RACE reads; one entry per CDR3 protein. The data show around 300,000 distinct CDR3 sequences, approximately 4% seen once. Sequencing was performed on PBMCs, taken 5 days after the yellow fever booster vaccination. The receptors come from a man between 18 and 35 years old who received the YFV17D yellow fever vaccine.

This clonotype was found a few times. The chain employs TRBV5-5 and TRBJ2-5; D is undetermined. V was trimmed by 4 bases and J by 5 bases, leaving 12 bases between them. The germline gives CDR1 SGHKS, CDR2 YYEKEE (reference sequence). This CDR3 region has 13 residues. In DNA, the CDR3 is TGTGCCAGCAGCCCTCTGGGGAAGGAGACCCAGTACTTC. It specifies CASSPLGKETQYF. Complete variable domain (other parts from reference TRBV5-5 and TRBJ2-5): DAGVTQSPTHLIKTRGQQVTLRCSPISGHKSVSWYQQVLGQGPQFIFQYYEKEERGRGNFPDRFSARQFPNYSSELNVNALLLGDSALYLCASSPLGKETQYFGPGTRLLVL.

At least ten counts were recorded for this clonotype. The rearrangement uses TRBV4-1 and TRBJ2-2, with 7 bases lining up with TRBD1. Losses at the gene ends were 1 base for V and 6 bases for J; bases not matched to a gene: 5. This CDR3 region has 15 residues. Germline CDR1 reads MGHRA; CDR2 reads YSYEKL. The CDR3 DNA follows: TGCGCCAGCAGCCAAGTGGGGACAGTTGCCGGGGAGCTGTTTTTT. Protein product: CASSQVGTVAGELFF.

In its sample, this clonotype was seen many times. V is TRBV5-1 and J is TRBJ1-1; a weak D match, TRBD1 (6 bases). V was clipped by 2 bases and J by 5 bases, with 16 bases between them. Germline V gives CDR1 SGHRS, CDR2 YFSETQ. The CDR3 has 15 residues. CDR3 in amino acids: CASSFGGGRETEAFF. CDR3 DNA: TGCGCCAGCAGCTTCGGCGGGGGGCGTGAAACTGAAGCTTTCTTT.

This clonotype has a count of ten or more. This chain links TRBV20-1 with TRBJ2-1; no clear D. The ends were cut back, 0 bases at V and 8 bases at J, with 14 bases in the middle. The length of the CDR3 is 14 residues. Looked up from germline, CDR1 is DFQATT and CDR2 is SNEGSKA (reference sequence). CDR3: CSARDHSRVDEQFF. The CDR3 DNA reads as TGCAGTGCTAGAGATCACAGCCGAGTCGATGAGCAGTTCTTC.

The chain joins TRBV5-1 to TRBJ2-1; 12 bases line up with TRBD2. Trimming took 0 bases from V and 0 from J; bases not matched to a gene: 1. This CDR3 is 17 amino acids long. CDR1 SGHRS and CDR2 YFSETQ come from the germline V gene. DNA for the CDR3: TGCGCCAGCAGCTTGGGACTAGCGGGGGCCTCCTACAATGAGCAGTTCTTC. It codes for CASSLGLAGASYNEQFF.

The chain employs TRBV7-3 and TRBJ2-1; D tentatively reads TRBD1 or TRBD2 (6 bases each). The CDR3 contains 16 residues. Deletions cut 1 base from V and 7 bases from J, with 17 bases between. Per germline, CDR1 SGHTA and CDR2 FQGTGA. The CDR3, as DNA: TGTGCCAGCAGCTTAATTCTGGGGGGCGGAAGAAATGAGCAGTTCTTC. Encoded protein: CASSLILGGGRNEQFF.

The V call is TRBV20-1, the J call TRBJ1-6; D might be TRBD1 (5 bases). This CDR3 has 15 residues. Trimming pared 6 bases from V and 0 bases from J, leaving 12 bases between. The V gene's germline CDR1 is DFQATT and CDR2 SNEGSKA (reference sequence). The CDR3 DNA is TGCAGTGCCTCGGGGGATGCCTCCTATAATTCACCCCTCCACTTT. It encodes CSASGDASYNSPLHF.

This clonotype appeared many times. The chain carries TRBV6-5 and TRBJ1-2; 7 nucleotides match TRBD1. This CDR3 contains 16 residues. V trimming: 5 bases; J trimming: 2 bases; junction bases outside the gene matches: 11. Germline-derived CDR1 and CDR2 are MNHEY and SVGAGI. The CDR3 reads CASSPAGTALNYGYTF. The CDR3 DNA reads TGTGCCAGCAGTCCCGCCGGGACAGCCCTCAACTATGGCTACACCTTC.

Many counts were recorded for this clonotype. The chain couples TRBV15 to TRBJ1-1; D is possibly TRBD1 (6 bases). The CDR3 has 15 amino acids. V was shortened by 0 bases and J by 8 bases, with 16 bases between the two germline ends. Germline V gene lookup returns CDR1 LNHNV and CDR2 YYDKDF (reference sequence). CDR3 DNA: TGTGCCACCAGCAGAGATCACATGGGGGCGAGGGAAGCTTTCTTT. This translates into CATSRDHMGAREAFF.

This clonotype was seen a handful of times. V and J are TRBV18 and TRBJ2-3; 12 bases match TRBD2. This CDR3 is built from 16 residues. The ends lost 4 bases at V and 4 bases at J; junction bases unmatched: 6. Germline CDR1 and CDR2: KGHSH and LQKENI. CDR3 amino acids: CASSQTSGGLADTQYF. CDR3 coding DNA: TGTGCCAGCTCACAGACTAGCGGGGGCTTGGCAGATACGCAGTATTTT.

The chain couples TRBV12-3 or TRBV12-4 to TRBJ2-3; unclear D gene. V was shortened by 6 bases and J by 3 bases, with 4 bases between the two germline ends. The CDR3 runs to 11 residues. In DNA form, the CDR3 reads TGTGCCAGCAGAAAGACAGATACGCAGTATTTT. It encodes CASRKTDTQYF.

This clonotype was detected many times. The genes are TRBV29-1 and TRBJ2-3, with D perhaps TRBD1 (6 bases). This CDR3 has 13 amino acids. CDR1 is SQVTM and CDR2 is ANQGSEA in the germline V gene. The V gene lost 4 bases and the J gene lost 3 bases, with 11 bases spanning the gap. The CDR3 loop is CSVVWGPTDTQYF. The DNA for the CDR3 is TGCAGCGTTGTCTGGGGGCCGACAGATACGCAGTATTTT.

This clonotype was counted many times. The CDR3 coding sequence is TGTGCCAGCAGTCGCCCGGGGGGGGTTAGGGACACTGAAGCTTTCTTT. Its protein product is CASSRPGGVRDTEAFF. The chain has TRBV6-6 and TRBJ1-1; TRBD1 might be the D (5 bases). CDR3 length equals 16 residues. Germline V lookup: CDR1 MNHNY, CDR2 SVGAGI (reference sequence). V lost 5 bases, J lost 3 bases, and 19 bases lay in between.

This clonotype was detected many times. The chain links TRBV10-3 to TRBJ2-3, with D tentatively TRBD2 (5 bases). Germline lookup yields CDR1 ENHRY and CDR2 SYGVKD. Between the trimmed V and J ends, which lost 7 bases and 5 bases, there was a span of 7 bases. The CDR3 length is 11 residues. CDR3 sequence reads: CAINEGDTQYF. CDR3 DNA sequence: TGTGCCATCAACGAGGGAGATACGCAGTATTTT.

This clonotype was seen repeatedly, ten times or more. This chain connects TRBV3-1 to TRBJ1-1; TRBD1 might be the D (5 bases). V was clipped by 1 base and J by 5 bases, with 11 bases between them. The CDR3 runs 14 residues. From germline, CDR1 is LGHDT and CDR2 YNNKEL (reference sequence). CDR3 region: CASSQGGLLTEAFF. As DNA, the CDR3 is TGTGCCAGCAGCCAAGGGGGCCTTCTTACTGAAGCTTTCTTT. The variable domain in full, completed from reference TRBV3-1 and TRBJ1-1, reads DTAVSQTPKYLVTQMGNDKSIKCEQNLGHDTMYWYKQDSKKFLKIMFSYNNKELIINETVPNRFSPKSPDKAHLNLHINSLELGDSAVYFCASSQGGLLTEAFFGQGTRLTVV.

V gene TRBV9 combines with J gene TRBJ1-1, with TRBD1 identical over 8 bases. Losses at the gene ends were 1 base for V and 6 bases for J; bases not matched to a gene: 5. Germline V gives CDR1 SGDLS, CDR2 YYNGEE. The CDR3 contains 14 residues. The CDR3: CASSVRPGGPEAFF. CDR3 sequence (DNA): TGTGCCAGCAGCGTAAGGCCAGGGGGCCCTGAAGCTTTCTTT.